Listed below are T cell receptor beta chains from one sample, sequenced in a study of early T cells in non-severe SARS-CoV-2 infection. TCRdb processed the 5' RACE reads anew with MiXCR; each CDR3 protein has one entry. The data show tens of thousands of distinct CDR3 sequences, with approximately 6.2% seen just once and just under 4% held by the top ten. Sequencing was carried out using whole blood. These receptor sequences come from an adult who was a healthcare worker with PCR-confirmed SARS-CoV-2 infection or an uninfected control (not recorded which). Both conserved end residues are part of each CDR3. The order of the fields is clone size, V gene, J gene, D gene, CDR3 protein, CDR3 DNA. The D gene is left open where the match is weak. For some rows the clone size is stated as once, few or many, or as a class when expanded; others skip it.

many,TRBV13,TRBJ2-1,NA,CASSSPNNRALYEQFF,TGTGCCAGCAGCTCTCCTAACAACAGGGCCCTCTATGAGCAGTTCTTC
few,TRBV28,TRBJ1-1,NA,CASSLDPRRTEAFF,TGTGCCAGCAGTTTGGACCCACGGAGAACTGAAGCTTTCTTT
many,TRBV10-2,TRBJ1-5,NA,CASSKNNARQPQHF,TGCGCCAGCAGTAAAAACAACGCTCGGCAGCCCCAGCATTTT
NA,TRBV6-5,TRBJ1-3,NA,CASRGGTNTIYF,TGTGCCAGCAGGGGCGGAACGAACACCATATATTTT
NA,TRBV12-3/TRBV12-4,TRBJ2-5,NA,CASILGGGKETQYF,TGTGCCAGCATCCTTGGTGGGGGGAAAGAGACCCAGTACTTC
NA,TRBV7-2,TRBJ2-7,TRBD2,CASSFRLADEQYF,TGTGCCAGCAGCTTCCGACTAGCGGACGAGCAGTACTTC
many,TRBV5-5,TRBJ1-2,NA,CASSAEVYYGYTF,TGTGCCAGCAGCGCGGAGGTTTACTATGGCTACACCTTC
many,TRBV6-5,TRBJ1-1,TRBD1,CASSYATGQVGTEAFF,TGTGCCAGCAGTTACGCTACGGGACAGGTGGGAACTGAAGCTTTCTTT
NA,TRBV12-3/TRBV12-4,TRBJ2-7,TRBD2,CASRSSSGGPYEQYF,TGTGCCAGCAGGTCCTCTAGCGGGGGGCCCTACGAGCAGTACTTC
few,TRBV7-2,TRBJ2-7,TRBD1,CASSLSSGTGVYEQYF,TGTGCCAGCAGCTTATCCTCCGGGACAGGGGTCTACGAGCAGTACTTC
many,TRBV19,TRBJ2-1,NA,CASTHLNEQFF,TGTGCCAGTACACATCTCAATGAGCAGTTCTTC
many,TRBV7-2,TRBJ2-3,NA,CASSPNTGRTDTQYF,TGTGCCAGCAGCCCGAATACGGGTCGCACAGATACGCAGTATTTT
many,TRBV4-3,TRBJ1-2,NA,CASSRGAGNYGYTF,TGCGCCAGCAGCCGAGGGGCTGGTAACTATGGCTACACCTTC
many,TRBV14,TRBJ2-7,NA,CASSQVAWARSYEQYF,TGTGCCAGCAGCCAAGTAGCTTGGGCGCGTTCCTACGAGCAGTACTTC
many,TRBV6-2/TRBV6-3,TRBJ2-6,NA,CASKRRVPSGANVLTF,TGTGCCAGCAAGAGACGGGTCCCCTCTGGGGCCAACGTCCTGACTTTC
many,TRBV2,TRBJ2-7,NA,CASSESGYYYEQYF,TGTGCCAGCAGTGAGTCGGGCTATTACTACGAGCAGTACTTC
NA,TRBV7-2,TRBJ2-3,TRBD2,CASSSGGGTDTQYF,TGTGCCAGCAGCTCCGGGGGGGGCACAGATACGCAGTATTTT
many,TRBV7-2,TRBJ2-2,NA,CASSLGPSNTGELFF,TGTGCCAGCAGCTTGGGGCCCTCGAACACCGGGGAGCTGTTTTTT
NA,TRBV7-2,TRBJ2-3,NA,CASSLVDGTLTDTQYF,TGTGCCAGCAGCTTAGTTGACGGGACCCTCACAGATACGCAGTATTTT
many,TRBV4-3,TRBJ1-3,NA,CASSQVTGTHSGNTIYF,TGCGCCAGCAGCCAAGTTACCGGGACGCACTCTGGAAACACCATATATTTT
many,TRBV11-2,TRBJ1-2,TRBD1,CASSLNRGNGYTF,TGTGCCAGCAGCCTAAACAGGGGAAATGGCTACACCTTC
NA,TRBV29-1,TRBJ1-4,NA,CSVEAGAREKLFF,TGCAGCGTTGAAGCGGGGGCGCGGGAAAAACTGTTTTTT
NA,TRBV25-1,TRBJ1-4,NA,CASSDLVKLFF,TGTGCCAGCAGTGATTTGGTAAAACTGTTTTTT
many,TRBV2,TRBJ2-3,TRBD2,CASRPRTSGGDTQYF,TGTGCCAGCAGACCAAGGACTAGCGGGGGTGATACGCAGTATTTT
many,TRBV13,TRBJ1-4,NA,CASSFRAHNEKLFF,TGTGCCAGCAGCTTCCGGGCCCATAATGAAAAACTGTTTTTT
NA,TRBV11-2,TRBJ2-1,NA,CASSLSRDPSYNEQFF,TGTGCCAGCAGCTTATCAAGGGACCCCTCCTACAATGAGCAGTTCTTC
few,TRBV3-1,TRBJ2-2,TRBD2,CASSPSGRAGELFF,TGTGCCAGCAGCCCCTCAGGGAGGGCCGGGGAGCTGTTTTTT
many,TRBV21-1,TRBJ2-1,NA,CASSKSLAGGPNEQFF,TGTGCCAGCAGCAAATCCCTAGCGGGGGGCCCGAATGAGCAGTTCTTC
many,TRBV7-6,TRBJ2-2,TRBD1,CASSPRVRGSLGVGELFF,TGTGCCAGCAGCCCCCGGGTCAGGGGGTCTCTAGGAGTAGGGGAGCTGTTTTTT
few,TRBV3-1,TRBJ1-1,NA,CASSQMSLGAFF,TGTGCCAGCAGCCAAATGAGTCTAGGAGCTTTCTTT
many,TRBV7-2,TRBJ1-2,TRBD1,CASSLGGTARNYGYTF,TGTGCCAGCAGCTTAGGAGGGACAGCTCGTAACTATGGCTACACCTTC
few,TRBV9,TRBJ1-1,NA,CASSTWTVPTEAFF,TGTGCCAGCAGCACTTGGACAGTCCCCACTGAAGCTTTCTTT
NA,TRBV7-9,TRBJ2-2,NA,CASSLARLATGELFF,TGTGCCAGCAGCTTAGCACGTCTAGCTACCGGGGAGCTGTTTTTT
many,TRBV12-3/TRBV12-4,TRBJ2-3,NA,CASSSGQGPDTQYF,TGTGCCAGCAGTTCTGGCCAGGGGCCAGATACGCAGTATTTT
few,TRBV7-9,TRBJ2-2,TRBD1,CASSLTQGAGTGELFF,TGTGCCAGCAGCTTAACACAGGGGGCAGGCACCGGGGAGCTGTTTTTT
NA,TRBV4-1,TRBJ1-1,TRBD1,CASSRRETGTNTEAFF,TGCGCCAGCAGCCGTCGAGAGACAGGGACGAACACTGAAGCTTTCTTT
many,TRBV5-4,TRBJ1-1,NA,CASSPRRENTEAFF,TGTGCCAGCAGCCCCAGGAGGGAGAACACTGAAGCTTTCTTT
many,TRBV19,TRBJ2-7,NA,CASSIETGSTYEQYF,TGTGCCAGTAGTATAGAGACAGGATCAACCTACGAGCAGTACTTC
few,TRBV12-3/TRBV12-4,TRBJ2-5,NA,CASSPQGQETQYF,TGTGCCAGCTCCCCGCAGGGGCAAGAGACCCAGTACTTC
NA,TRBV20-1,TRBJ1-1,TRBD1,CSARDNKRGLNTEAFF,TGCAGTGCTAGAGATAACAAGAGGGGGCTAAACACTGAAGCTTTCTTT
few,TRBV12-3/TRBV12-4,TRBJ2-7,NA,CASRETGFNSYEQYF,TGTGCCAGCAGGGAAACAGGGTTTAACTCCTACGAGCAGTACTTC
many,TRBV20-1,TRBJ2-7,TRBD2,CSALSGGPTYEQYF,TGCAGTGCCCTTAGCGGGGGTCCTACCTACGAGCAGTACTTC
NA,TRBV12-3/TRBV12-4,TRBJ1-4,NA,CASRFGQHEKLFF,TGTGCCAGCAGATTCGGGCAGCATGAAAAACTGTTTTTT